This T cell receptor beta chain was documented in a study of blood T cell repertoires in COVID-19. Study as a whole: T cells, B-cell-depleted T cells, or PBMCs supplied cDNA or gDNA.

This clone was seen more than once but under ten times. TCRdb keeps only in-frame clones here, not all; method: immunoSEQ multiplex PCR. This table has hundreds of thousands of clones, 85% appearing once. Germline CDR1 reads LNHDA; CDR2 reads SQIVND (reference sequence). The V and J ends lost 2 bases and 7 bases, in that order; junction bases with no gene match: 11. The CDR3 is 17 amino acids. The source is a woman between 18 and 29 years old with acute or convalescent COVID-19. What was sequenced was peripheral blood. The gene calls are TRBV19 and TRBJ1-6, with TRBD1 matching 7 bases. Here the CDR3 DNA reads TGTGCCAGTAGTATACGAACTGGAGGGGGCCAGAATTCACCCCTCCACTTT. It specifies CASSIRTGGGQNSPLHF. Together with reference TRBV19 and TRBJ1-6, the CDR3 gives the full variable domain: DGGITQSPKYLFRKEGQNVTLSCEQNLNHDAMYWYRQDPGQGLRLIYYSQIVNDFQKGDIAEGYSVSREKKESFPLTVTSAQKNPTAFYLCASSIRTGGGQNSPLHFGNGTRLTVT.